A selection of T cell receptor beta chains follows, all from one sample in a study of human T cells and chemical hapten exposure. Using its own MiXCR run on the RACE reads, TCRdb lists one record per CDR3 protein. Of roughly 46,000 distinct CDR3 sequences listed, 4.4% were seen once; the top ten hold around 5.8%. Sequenced sample: whole blood. The receptor set was obtained from a human donor in good health. Some clones in this sample may be carry-over from other donors' samples. Both conserved end residues are trimmed from each CDR3. Each record gives: D gene, V gene, J gene, CDR3 protein. A D gene is named only where the DNA matches it firmly.

D gene: NA
V gene: TRBV11-1
J gene: TRBJ2-7
CDR3 protein: ASSLSPGNIYEQY

D gene: TRBD2
V gene: TRBV6-6
J gene: TRBJ2-2
CDR3 protein: ASSYTGTSGLANTGELF

D gene: NA
V gene: TRBV20-1
J gene: TRBJ2-1
CDR3 protein: SARGGVERNEQF

D gene: TRBD1
V gene: TRBV7-9
J gene: TRBJ2-5
CDR3 protein: ASSNRGRETQY

D gene: NA
V gene: TRBV7-9
J gene: TRBJ2-2
CDR3 protein: ASSGRTLGTGELF

D gene: NA
V gene: TRBV20-1
J gene: TRBJ2-3
CDR3 protein: SLPISTDTQY

D gene: NA
V gene: TRBV28
J gene: TRBJ1-1
CDR3 protein: ASREQPTGNTEAF

D gene: NA
V gene: TRBV13
J gene: TRBJ2-7
CDR3 protein: ASSGPRGSEQY

D gene: NA
V gene: TRBV10-3
J gene: TRBJ2-5
CDR3 protein: AISGVSQETQY

D gene: NA
V gene: TRBV2
J gene: TRBJ1-5
CDR3 protein: ASSGGSRSNQPQH

D gene: TRBD2
V gene: TRBV20-1
J gene: TRBJ2-7
CDR3 protein: SADLAGGLGEQY

D gene: TRBD1
V gene: TRBV12-3/TRBV12-4
J gene: TRBJ2-1
CDR3 protein: ASSQDRGRRNEQF

D gene: NA
V gene: TRBV6-5
J gene: TRBJ2-2
CDR3 protein: ATYLGGPNTGELF

D gene: NA
V gene: TRBV30
J gene: TRBJ1-5
CDR3 protein: AWQRERDQPQH

D gene: NA
V gene: TRBV20-1
J gene: TRBJ2-4
CDR3 protein: SARLGLTKNIQY

D gene: TRBD2
V gene: TRBV6-2/TRBV6-3
J gene: TRBJ2-3
CDR3 protein: ASSRTSRDTQY

D gene: NA
V gene: TRBV20-1
J gene: TRBJ2-7
CDR3 protein: SASLGGRYEQY

D gene: TRBD2
V gene: TRBV11-3
J gene: TRBJ2-2
CDR3 protein: ASSLGVSSGTNTGELF

D gene: NA
V gene: TRBV28
J gene: TRBJ1-6
CDR3 protein: ASRRDYNSPLH

D gene: NA
V gene: TRBV12-3/TRBV12-4
J gene: TRBJ1-5
CDR3 protein: ASSFGTTNQPQH

D gene: NA
V gene: TRBV28
J gene: TRBJ1-5
CDR3 protein: ASSFATYSNQPQH

D gene: NA
V gene: TRBV29-1
J gene: TRBJ2-5
CDR3 protein: SVDVSSFGETQY

D gene: NA
V gene: TRBV30
J gene: TRBJ2-5
CDR3 protein: AWSKRRAETQY

D gene: TRBD1
V gene: TRBV24-1
J gene: TRBJ2-2
CDR3 protein: ATSETGGMDTGELF

D gene: NA
V gene: TRBV24-1
J gene: TRBJ2-1
CDR3 protein: ATSPGPRVLEQF

D gene: TRBD1
V gene: TRBV28
J gene: TRBJ1-1
CDR3 protein: ASSSTGTGSEAF

D gene: TRBD1
V gene: TRBV29-1
J gene: TRBJ2-1
CDR3 protein: SHSTGTGQF

D gene: TRBD2
V gene: TRBV28
J gene: TRBJ2-5
CDR3 protein: ASSLWASGQETQY

D gene: NA
V gene: TRBV5-1
J gene: TRBJ2-7
CDR3 protein: ASSLPRSYEQY

D gene: NA
V gene: TRBV6-5
J gene: TRBJ1-6
CDR3 protein: ASKLRGSSYNSPLH

D gene: TRBD2
V gene: TRBV20-1
J gene: TRBJ2-1
CDR3 protein: SARVWLREGVNEQF

D gene: NA
V gene: TRBV11-3
J gene: TRBJ2-4
CDR3 protein: ASRWLPRLAKNIQY

D gene: TRBD1
V gene: TRBV11-2
J gene: TRBJ2-2
CDR3 protein: ASSFFSGTGGTGELF

D gene: TRBD2
V gene: TRBV20-1
J gene: TRBJ2-7
CDR3 protein: SAREGLAGRYEQY

D gene: NA
V gene: TRBV3-1
J gene: TRBJ2-3
CDR3 protein: ASSRRGDTQY

D gene: TRBD1
V gene: TRBV29-1
J gene: TRBJ2-3
CDR3 protein: SVGRQGGTDTQY

D gene: TRBD1
V gene: TRBV5-5
J gene: TRBJ2-7
CDR3 protein: ASSNPTGSGHEQY

D gene: TRBD2
V gene: TRBV30
J gene: TRBJ2-3
CDR3 protein: AWSKAGGGTDTQY

D gene: NA
V gene: TRBV21-1
J gene: TRBJ2-7
CDR3 protein: ASSKALSGPNHHEQY

D gene: NA
V gene: TRBV18
J gene: TRBJ1-2
CDR3 protein: ASSPDNLYGYT

D gene: TRBD2
V gene: TRBV28
J gene: TRBJ2-2
CDR3 protein: ASSPGTSGRNAGELF

D gene: NA
V gene: TRBV28
J gene: TRBJ2-3
CDR3 protein: ASSLIWGDRTDTQY

D gene: TRBD1
V gene: TRBV6-5
J gene: TRBJ2-1
CDR3 protein: ASSYSWTRDRVF

D gene: NA
V gene: TRBV7-2
J gene: TRBJ1-1
CDR3 protein: ASSPILGLNTEAF

D gene: TRBD2
V gene: TRBV11-2
J gene: TRBJ2-3
CDR3 protein: ASSLMAATSGTRTDTQY

D gene: NA
V gene: TRBV7-9
J gene: TRBJ1-2
CDR3 protein: ASSPPWTSTNYGYT

D gene: NA
V gene: TRBV7-2
J gene: TRBJ1-6
CDR3 protein: ASSPIANSPLH

D gene: NA
V gene: TRBV9
J gene: TRBJ1-1
CDR3 protein: ASSMQGGATEAF

D gene: NA
V gene: TRBV28
J gene: TRBJ1-5
CDR3 protein: ASSTDPGSAQH

D gene: NA
V gene: TRBV13
J gene: TRBJ1-6
CDR3 protein: ASVPLGNSPLH

D gene: TRBD2
V gene: TRBV14
J gene: TRBJ2-7
CDR3 protein: ASSHRTSGSPEEEQY

D gene: NA
V gene: TRBV5-1
J gene: TRBJ2-3
CDR3 protein: ASSLSGPGSTDTQY

D gene: TRBD1
V gene: TRBV2
J gene: TRBJ1-1
CDR3 protein: ASRMRQGTNTEAF

D gene: NA
V gene: TRBV29-1
J gene: TRBJ1-3
CDR3 protein: SVRLSSGNTIY

D gene: NA
V gene: TRBV7-8
J gene: TRBJ2-3
CDR3 protein: ASSRIPTDTQY

D gene: NA
V gene: TRBV4-1
J gene: TRBJ2-1
CDR3 protein: ASSHPRDPPYNEQF

D gene: NA
V gene: TRBV28
J gene: TRBJ2-7
CDR3 protein: ASSLYSRGYEQY